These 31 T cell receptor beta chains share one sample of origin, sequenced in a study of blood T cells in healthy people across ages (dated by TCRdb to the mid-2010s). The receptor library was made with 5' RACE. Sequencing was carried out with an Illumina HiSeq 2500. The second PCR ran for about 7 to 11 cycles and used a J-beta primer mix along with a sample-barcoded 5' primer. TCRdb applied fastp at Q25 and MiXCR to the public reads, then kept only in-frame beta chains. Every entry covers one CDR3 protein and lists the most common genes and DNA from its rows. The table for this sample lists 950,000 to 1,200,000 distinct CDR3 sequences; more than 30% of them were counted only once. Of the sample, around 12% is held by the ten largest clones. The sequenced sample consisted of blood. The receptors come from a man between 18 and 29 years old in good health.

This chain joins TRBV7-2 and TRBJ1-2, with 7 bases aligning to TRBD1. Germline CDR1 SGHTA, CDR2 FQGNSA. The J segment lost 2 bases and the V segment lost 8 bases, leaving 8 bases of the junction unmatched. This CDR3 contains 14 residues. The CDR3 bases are TGTGCCAGCGGCGGCGGGACAGTCAACTATGGCTACACCTTC. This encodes CASGGGTVNYGYTF.

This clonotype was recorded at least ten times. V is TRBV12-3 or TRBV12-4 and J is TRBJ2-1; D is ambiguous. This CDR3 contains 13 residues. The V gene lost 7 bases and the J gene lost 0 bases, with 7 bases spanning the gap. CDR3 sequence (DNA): TGTGCCAGCACCCCAAGCTCCTACAATGAGCAGTTCTTC. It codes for CASTPSSYNEQFF.

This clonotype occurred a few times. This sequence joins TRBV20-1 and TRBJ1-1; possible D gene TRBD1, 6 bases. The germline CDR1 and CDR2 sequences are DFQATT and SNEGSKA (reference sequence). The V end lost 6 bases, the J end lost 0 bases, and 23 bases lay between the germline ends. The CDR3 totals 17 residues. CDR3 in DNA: TGCAGTGCCCCAATCGATTCGGGACACCACATGAACACTGAAGCTTTCTTT. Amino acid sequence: CSAPIDSGHHMNTEAFF.

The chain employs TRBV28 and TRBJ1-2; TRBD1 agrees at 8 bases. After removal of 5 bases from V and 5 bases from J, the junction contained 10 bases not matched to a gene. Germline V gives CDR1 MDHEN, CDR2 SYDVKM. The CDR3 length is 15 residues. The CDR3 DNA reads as TGTGCCAGCAGTCTCCAGGGGGCAGAAGCGTATGGCTACACCTTC. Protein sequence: CASSLQGAEAYGYTF.

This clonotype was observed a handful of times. In DNA, the CDR3 is TGTGCCAGCAGTTACTCCGCCAGGGTAAATTCACCCCTCCACTTT. Amino acids: CASSYSARVNSPLHF. The gene calls are TRBV6-2 or TRBV6-3 and TRBJ1-6, with D possibly TRBD1 on 5 matching bases. Trimming shortened V by 0 bases and J by 7 bases, and 10 bases separated the two germline ends. Germline lookup yields CDR1 MNHEY and CDR2 SVGEGT. The CDR3 runs to 15 residues.

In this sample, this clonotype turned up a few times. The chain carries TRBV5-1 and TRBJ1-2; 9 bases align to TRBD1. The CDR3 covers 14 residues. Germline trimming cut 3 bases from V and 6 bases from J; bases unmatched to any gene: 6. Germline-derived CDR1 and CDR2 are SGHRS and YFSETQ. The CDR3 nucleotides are TGCGCCAGCAGCTCGCCCGGGACAGGGAATGGCTACACCTTC. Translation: CASSSPGTGNGYTF.

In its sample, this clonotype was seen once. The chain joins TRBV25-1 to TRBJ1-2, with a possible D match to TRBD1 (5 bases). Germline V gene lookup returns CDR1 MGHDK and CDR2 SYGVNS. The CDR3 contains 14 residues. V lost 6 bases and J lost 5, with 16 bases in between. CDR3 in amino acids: CASSSTGGRYGYTF. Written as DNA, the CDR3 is TGTGCCAGCAGCAGTACAGGAGGCAGGTATGGCTACACCTTC.

The CDR3 protein is CASSQDHRDTRYGYTF. The CDR3 region has the DNA TGTGCCAGCAGCCAAGATCACAGGGATACCCGTTATGGCTACACCTTC. The chain carries TRBV3-1 and TRBJ1-2, with D perhaps TRBD1 (6 bases). V lost 0 bases and J 5 bases, leaving 16 bases between the germline ends. Per germline, CDR1 LGHDT and CDR2 YNNKEL (reference sequence). The CDR3 is made up of 16 amino acids.

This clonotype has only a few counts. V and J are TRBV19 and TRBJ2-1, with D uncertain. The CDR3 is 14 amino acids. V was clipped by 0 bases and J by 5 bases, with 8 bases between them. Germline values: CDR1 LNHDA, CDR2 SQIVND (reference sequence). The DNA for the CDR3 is TGTGCCAGTAGTATAGACCGGGTAGACAATGAGCAGTTCTTC. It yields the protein CASSIDRVDNEQFF.

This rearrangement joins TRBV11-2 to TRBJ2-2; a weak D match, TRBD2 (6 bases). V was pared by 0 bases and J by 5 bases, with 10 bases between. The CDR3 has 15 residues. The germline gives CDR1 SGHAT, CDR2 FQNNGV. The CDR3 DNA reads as TGTGCCAGCAGCTTAGAAGGCCTAGCGACCGGGGAGCTGTTTTTT. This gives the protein CASSLEGLATGELFF.

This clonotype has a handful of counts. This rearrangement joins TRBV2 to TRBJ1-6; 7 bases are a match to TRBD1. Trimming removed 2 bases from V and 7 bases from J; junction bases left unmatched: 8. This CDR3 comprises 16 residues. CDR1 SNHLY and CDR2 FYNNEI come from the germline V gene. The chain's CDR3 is CASSEQDRRSNSPLHF. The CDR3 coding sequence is TGTGCCAGCAGTGAACAGGACAGGAGATCCAATTCACCCCTCCACTTT. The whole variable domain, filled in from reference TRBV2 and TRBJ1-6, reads EPEVTQTPSHQVTQMGQEVILRCVPISNHLYFYWYRQILGQKVEFLVSFYNNEISEKSEIFDDQFSVERPDGSNFTLKIRSTKLEDSAMYFCASSEQDRRSNSPLHFGNGTRLTVT.

CDR3 amino acids: CASSSLGVDTSTDTQYF. The DNA of the CDR3 is TGTGCCAGCTCGTCCCTCGGAGTAGACACTAGCACAGATACGCAGTATTTT. V is TRBV5-5 and J is TRBJ2-3; no clear D. CDR3 length equals 17 residues. V lost 7 bases and J lost 0, with 21 bases in between. CDR1 SGHKS and CDR2 YYEKEE come from the germline V gene (reference sequence). Full variable domain (rest looked up from reference TRBV5-5 and TRBJ2-3): DAGVTQSPTHLIKTRGQQVTLRCSPISGHKSVSWYQQVLGQGPQFIFQYYEKEERGRGNFPDRFSARQFPNYSSELNVNALLLGDSALYLCASSSLGVDTSTDTQYFGPGTRLTVL.

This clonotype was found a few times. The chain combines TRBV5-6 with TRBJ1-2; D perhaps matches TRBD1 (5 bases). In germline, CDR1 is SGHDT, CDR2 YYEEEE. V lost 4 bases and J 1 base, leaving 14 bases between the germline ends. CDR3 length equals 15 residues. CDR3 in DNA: TGTGCCAGCAGCCTAGGACAAAAAGTTAACTATGGCTACACCTTC. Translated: CASSLGQKVNYGYTF.

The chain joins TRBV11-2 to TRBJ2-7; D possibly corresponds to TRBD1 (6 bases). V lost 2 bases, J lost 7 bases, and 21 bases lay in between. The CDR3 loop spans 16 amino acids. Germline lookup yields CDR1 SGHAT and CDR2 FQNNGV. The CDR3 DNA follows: TGTGCCAGCAGCTTATCCGGGACACTTTCCTACAATGAGCAGTACTTC. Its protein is CASSLSGTLSYNEQYF.

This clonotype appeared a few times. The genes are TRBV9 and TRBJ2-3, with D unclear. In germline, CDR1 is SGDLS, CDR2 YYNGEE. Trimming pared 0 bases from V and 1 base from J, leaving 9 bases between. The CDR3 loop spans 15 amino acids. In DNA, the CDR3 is TGTGCCAGCAGCGTAGTTGTCGAAGGCACAGATACGCAGTATTTT. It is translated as CASSVVVEGTDTQYF.

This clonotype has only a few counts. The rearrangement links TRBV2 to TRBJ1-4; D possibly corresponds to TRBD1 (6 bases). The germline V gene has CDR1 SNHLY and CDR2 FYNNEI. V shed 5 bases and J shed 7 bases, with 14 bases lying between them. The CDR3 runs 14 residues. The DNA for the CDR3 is TGTGCCAGCAGTCCCGGGACAAGAAGTGAAAAACTGTTTTTT. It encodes CASSPGTRSEKLFF.

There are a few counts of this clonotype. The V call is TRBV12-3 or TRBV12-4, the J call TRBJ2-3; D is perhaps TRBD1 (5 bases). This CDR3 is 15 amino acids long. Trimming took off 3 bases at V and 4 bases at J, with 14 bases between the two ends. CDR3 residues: CASSFGLLGADTQYF. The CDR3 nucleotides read TGTGCCAGCAGTTTTGGGTTGCTAGGGGCAGATACGCAGTATTTT.

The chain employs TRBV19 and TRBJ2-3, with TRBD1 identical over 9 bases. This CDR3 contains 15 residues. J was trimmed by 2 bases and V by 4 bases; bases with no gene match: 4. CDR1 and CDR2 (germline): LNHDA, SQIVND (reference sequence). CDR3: CASSKGQGLTDTQYF. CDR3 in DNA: TGTGCCAGTAGTAAGGGACAGGGACTCACAGATACGCAGTATTTT.

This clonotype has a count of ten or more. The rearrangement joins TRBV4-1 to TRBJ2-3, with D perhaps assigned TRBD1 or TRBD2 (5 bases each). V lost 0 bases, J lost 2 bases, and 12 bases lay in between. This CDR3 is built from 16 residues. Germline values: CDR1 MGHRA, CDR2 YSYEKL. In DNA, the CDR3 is TGCGCCAGCAGCCAAGATCGAGGGGCCTCCACAGATACGCAGTATTTT. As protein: CASSQDRGASTDTQYF.

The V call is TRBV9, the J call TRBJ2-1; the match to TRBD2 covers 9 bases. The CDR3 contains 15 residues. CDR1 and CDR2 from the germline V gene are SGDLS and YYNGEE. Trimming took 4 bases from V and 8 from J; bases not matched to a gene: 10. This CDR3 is CASSPQGLADHEQFF. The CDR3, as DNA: TGTGCCAGCAGCCCCCAGGGACTAGCAGACCATGAGCAGTTCTTC.

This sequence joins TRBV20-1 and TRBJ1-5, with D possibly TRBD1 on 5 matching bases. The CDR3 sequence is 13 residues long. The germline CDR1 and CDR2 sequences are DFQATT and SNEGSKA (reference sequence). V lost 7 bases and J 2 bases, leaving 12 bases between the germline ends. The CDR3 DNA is TGCAGTGTGCGTCAGGGTGGCAATCAGCCCCAGCATTTT. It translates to CSVRQGGNQPQHF.

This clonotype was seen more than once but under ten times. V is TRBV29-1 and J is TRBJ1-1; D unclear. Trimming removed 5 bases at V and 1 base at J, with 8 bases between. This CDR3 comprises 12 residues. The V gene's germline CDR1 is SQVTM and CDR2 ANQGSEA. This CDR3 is CSVILANTEAFF. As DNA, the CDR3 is TGCAGCGTTATTCTCGCGAACACTGAAGCTTTCTTT.

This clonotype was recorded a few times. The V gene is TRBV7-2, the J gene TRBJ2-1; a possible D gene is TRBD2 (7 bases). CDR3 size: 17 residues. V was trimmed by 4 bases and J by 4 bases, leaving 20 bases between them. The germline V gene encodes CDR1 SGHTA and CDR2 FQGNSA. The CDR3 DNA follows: TGTGCCAGCAGCTCCCCCTTTGGCGGGGGCCAATACAATGAGCAGTTCTTC. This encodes CASSSPFGGGQYNEQFF.

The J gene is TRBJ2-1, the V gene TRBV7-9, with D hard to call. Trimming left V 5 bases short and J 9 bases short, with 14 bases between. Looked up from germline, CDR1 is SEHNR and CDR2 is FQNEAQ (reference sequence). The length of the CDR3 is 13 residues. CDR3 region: CASSVGAAIEQFF. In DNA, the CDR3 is TGTGCCAGCAGCGTAGGAGCTGCGATTGAGCAGTTCTTC.

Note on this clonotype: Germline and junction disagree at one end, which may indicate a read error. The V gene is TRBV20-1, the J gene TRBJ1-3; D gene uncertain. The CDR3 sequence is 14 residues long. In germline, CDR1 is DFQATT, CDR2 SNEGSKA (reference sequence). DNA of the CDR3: TGCAGTACTAGAGAAGCCCGCTCTGGAAACACCATATATTTT. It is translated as CSTREARSGNTIYF.

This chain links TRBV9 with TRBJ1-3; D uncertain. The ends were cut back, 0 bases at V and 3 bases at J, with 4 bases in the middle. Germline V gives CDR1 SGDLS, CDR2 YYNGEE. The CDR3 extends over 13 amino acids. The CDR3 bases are TGTGCCAGCAGCGTAGAGGGTGGAAACACCATATATTTT. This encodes CASSVEGGNTIYF.

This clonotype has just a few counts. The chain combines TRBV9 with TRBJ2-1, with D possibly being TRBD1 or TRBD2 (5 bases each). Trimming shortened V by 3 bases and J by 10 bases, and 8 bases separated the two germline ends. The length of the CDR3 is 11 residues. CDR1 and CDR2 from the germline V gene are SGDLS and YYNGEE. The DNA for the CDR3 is TGTGCCAGCAGCGGGGGGTGGGAGCAGTTCTTC. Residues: CASSGGWEQFF. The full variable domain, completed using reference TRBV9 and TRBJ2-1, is DSGVTQTPKHLITATGQRVTLRCSPRSGDLSVYWYQQSLDQGLQFLIQYYNGEERAKGNILERFSAQQFPDLHSELNLSSLELGDSALYFCASSGGWEQFFGPGTRLTVL.

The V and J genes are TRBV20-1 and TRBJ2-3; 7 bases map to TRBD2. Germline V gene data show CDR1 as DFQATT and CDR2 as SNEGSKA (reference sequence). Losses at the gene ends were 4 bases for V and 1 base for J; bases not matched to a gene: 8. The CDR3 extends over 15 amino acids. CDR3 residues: CSAISGGAGTDTQYF. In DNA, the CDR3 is TGCAGTGCTATTTCGGGGGGAGCGGGCACAGATACGCAGTATTTT.

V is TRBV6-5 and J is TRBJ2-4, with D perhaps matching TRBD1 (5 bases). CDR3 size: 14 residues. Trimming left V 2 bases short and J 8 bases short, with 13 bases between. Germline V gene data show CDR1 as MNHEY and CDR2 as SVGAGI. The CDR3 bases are TGTGCCAGCAGTTACGCTCAGGGCTCGGACATTCAGTACTTC. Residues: CASSYAQGSDIQYF.

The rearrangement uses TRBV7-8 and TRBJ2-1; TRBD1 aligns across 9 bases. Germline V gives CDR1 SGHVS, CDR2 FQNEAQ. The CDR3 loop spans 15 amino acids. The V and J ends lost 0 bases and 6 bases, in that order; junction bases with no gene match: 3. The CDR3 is CASSLAGTGFNEQFF. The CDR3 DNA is TGTGCCAGCAGCTTAGCGGGGACAGGGTTCAATGAGCAGTTCTTC.

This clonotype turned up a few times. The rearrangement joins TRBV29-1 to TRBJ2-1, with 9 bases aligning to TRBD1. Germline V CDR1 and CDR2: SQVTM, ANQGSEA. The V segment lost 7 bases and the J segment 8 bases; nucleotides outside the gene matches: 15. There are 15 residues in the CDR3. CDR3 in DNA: TGCAGCGGGCCTGACAGGGGGTCATTGTATGATGAGCAGTTCTTC. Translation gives CSGPDRGSLYDEQFF.